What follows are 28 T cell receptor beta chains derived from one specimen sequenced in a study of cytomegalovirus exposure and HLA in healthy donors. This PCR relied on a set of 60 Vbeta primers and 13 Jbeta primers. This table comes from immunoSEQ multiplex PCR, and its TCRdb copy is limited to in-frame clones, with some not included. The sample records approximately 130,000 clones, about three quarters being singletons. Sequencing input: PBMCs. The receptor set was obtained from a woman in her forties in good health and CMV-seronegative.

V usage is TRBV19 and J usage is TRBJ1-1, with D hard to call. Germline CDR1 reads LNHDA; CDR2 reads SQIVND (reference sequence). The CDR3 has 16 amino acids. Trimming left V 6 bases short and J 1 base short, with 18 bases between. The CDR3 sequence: CASRPGRARENTEAFF. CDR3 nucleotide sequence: TGTGCCAGTAGACCCGGTCGTGCGAGGGAGAACACTGAAGCTTTCTTT.

For the CDR3, the DNA is TGCGCCAGCAGCGCTGTGAACGAACTAAAGACAGGCGAGCAGTTCTTC. Its translation: CASSAVNELKTGEQFF. The V and J genes are TRBV5-1 and TRBJ2-1; a possible D gene is TRBD1 (6 bases). Germline loops: CDR1 SGHRS, CDR2 YFSETQ. Trimming took 4 bases from V and 10 from J, leaving 24 bases between them. CDR3 length: 16 amino acids. The variable domain in full, with the rest retrieved from reference TRBV5-1 and TRBJ2-1, is KAGVTQTPRYLIKTRGQQVTLSCSPISGHRSVSWYQQTPGQGLQFLFEYFSETQRNKGNFPGRFSGRQFSNSRSEMNVSTLELGDSALYLCASSAVNELKTGEQFFGPGTRLTVL.

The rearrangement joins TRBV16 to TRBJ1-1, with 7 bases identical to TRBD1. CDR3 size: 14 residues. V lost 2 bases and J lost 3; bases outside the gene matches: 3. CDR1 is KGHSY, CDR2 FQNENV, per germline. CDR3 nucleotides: TGTGCCAGCAGCCAAACTCAGGGGGACACTGAAGCTTTCTTT. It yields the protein CASSQTQGDTEAFF.

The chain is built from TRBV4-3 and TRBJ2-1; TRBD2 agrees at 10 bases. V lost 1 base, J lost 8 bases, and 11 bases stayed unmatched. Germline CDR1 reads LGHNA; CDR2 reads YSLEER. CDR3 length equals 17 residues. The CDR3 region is CASSQGVSSGRIDEQFF. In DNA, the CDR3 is TGCGCCAGCAGCCAAGGAGTTTCTAGCGGGAGAATCGATGAGCAGTTCTTC.

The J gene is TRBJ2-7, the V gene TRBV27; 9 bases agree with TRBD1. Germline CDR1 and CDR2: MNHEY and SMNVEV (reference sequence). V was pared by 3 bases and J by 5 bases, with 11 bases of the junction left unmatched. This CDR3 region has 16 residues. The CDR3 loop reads CASSFRVGQGSHEQYF. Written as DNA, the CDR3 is TGTGCCAGCAGTTTCCGTGTCGGACAGGGGAGTCACGAGCAGTACTTC.

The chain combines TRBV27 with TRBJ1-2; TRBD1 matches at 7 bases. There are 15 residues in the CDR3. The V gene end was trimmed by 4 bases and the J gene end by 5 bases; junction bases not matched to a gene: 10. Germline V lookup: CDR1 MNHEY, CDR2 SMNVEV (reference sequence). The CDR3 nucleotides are TGTGCCAGCAGTTCTGAGGGGGCCCGTCGTTATGGCTACACCTTC. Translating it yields CASSSEGARRYGYTF.

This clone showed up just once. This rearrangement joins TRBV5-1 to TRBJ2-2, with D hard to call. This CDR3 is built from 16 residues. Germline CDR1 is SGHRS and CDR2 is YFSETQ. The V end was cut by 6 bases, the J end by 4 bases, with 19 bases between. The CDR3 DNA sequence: TGCGCCAGCACCACCCTAGGAATCTTCCTCACCGGGGAGCTGTTTTTT. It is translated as CASTTLGIFLTGELFF.

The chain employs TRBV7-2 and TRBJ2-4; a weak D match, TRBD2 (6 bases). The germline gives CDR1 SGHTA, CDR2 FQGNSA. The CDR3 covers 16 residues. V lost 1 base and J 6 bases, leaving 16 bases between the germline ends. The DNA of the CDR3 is TGTGCCAGCAGCTTAGGAGGAGGAGGGGCGGGAAACATTCAGTACTTC. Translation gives CASSLGGGGAGNIQYF.

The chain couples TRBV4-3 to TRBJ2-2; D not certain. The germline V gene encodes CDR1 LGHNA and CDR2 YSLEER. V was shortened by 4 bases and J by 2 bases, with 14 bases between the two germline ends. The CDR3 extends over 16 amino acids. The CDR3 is CASSPGRRLNTGELFF. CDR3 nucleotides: TGCGCCAGCAGCCCAGGCCGCCGGCTTAACACCGGGGAGCTGTTTTTT.

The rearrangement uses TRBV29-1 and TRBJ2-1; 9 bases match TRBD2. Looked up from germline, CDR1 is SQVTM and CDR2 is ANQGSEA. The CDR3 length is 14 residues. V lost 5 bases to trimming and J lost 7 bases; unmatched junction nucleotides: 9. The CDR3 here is CSVLPGLAINEQFF. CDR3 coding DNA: TGCAGCGTTTTACCGGGACTAGCCATAAATGAGCAGTTCTTC.

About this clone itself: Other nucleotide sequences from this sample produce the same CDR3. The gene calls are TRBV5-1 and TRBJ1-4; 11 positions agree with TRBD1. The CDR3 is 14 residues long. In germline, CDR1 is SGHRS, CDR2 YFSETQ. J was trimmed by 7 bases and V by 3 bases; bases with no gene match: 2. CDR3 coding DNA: TGCGCCAGCAGCTCCGGGACAGGGGGTGAAAAACTGTTTTTT. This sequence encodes CASSSGTGGEKLFF.

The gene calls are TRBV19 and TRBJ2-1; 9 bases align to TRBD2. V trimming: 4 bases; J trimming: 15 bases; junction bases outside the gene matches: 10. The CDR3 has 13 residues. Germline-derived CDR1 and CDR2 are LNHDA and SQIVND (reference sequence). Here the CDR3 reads CASSSREREAPFF. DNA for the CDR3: TGTGCCAGTAGTAGCCGCGAGCGGGAGGCCCCGTTCTTC.

The CDR3 reads CASSLGASGSWNEQFF. The CDR3 DNA reads TGTGCCAGCAGCTTAGGGGCTAGCGGGAGTTGGAATGAGCAGTTCTTC. The J gene is TRBJ2-1, the V gene TRBV11-3; 10 bases map to TRBD2. Germline V CDR1 and CDR2: SGHNT, YENEEA. V lost 1 base and J lost 7; bases outside the gene matches: 7. This CDR3 is built from 16 residues.

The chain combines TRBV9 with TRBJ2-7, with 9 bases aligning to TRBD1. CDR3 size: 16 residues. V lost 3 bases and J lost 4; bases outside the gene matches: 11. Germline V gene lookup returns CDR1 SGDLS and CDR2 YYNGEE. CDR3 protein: CASSAGTGSGIYEQYF. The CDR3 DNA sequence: TGTGCCAGCAGCGCCGGGACAGGGAGCGGGATTTACGAGCAGTACTTC. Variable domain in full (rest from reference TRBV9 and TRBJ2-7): DSGVTQTPKHLITATGQRVTLRCSPRSGDLSVYWYQQSLDQGLQFLIQYYNGEERAKGNILERFSAQQFPDLHSELNLSSLELGDSALYFCASSAGTGSGIYEQYFGPGTRLTVT.

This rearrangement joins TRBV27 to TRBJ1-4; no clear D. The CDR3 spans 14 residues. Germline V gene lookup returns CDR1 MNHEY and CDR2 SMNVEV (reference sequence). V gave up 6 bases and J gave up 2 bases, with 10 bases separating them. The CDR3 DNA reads TGTGCCAGCAGCTCGGTGTTTACTAATGAAAAACTGTTTTTT. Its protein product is CASSSVFTNEKLFF.

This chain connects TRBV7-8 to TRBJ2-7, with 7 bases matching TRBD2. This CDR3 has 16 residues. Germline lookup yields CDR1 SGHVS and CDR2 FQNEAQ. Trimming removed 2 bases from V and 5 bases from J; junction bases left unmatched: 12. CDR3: CASSLSASGGFHEQYF. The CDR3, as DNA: TGTGCCAGCAGCTTATCTGCTAGCGGCGGTTTTCACGAGCAGTACTTC.

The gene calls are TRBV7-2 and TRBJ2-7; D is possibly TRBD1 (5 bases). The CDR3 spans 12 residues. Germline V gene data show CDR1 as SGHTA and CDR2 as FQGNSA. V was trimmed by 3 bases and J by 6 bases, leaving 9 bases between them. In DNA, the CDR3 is TGTGCCAGCAGCTTGGCAGGGCGCGAGCAGTACTTC. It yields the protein CASSLAGREQYF.

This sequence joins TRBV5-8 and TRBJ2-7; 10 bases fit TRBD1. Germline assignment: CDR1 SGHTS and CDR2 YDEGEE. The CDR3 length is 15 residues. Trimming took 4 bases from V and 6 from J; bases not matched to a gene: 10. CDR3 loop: CASSRVGTGVFEQYF. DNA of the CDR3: TGTGCCAGCAGCCGCGTGGGGACAGGGGTCTTCGAGCAGTACTTC.

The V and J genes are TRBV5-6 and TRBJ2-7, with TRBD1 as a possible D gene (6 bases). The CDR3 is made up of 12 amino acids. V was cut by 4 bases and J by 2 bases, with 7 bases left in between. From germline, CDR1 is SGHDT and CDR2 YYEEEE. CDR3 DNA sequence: TGTGCCAGCAGCCGGACAGCCTACGAGCAGTACTTC. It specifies CASSRTAYEQYF.

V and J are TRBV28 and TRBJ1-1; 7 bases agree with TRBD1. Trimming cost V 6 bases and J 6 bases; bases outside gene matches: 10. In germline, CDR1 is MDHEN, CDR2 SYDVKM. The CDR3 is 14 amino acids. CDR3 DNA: TGTGCCAGCAGGCGAGAGACAGGGTCGGCTGAAGCTTTCTTT. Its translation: CASRRETGSAEAFF.

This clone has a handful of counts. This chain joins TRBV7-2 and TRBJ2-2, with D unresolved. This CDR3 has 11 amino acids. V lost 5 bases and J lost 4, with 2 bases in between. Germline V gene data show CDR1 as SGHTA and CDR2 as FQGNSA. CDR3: CASSLTGELFF. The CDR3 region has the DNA TGTGCCAGCAGCCTCACCGGGGAGCTGTTTTTT.

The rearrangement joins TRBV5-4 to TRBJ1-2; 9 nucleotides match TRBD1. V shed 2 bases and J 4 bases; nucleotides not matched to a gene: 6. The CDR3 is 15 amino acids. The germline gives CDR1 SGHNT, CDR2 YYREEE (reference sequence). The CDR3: CASSFGTGNPYGYTF. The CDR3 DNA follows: TGTGCCAGCAGCTTCGGGACAGGGAACCCCTATGGCTACACCTTC.

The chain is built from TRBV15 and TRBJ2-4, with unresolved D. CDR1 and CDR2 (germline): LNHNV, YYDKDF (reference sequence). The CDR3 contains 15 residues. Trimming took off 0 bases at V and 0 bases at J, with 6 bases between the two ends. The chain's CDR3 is CATSRDLLAKNIQYF. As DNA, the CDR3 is TGTGCCACCAGCAGAGATCTACTAGCCAAAAACATTCAGTACTTC.

The CDR3 nucleotides read TGCGCCAGCAGTCCTCGGAGCGGTTCACCCCTCCACTTT. Protein: CASSPRSGSPLHF. The V and J genes are TRBV10-1 and TRBJ1-6, with D hard to call. Germline V gene sequence: CDR1 WNHNN, CDR2 SYGVQD (reference sequence). Trimming pared 5 bases from V and 9 bases from J, leaving 11 bases between. The CDR3 is made up of 13 amino acids.

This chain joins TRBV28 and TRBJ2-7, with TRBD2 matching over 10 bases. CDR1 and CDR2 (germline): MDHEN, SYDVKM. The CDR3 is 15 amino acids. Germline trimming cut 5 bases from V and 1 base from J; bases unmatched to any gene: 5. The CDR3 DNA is TGTGCCAGCAGTCCTAGCGGGAGTAGGTCCTACGAGCAGTACTTC. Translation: CASSPSGSRSYEQYF. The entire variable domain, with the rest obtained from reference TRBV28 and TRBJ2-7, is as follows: DVKVTQSSRYLVKRTGEKVFLECVQDMDHENMFWYRQDPGLGLRLIYFSYDVKMKEKGDIPEGYSVSREKKERFSLILESASTNQTSMYLCASSPSGSRSYEQYFGPGTRLTVT.

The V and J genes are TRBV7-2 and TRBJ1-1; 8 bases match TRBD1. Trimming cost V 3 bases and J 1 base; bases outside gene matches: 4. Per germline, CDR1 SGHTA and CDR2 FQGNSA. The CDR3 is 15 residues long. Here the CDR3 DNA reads TGTGCCAGCAGCTTGGGGGACAGGCGGAACACTGAAGCTTTCTTT. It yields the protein CASSLGDRRNTEAFF.

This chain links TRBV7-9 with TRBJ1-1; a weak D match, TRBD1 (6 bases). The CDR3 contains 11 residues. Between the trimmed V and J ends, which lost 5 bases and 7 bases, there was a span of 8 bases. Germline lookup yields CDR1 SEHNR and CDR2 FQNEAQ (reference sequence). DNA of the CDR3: TGTGCCAGCAGCCCACAGGGTGAAGCTTTCTTT. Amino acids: CASSPQGEAFF. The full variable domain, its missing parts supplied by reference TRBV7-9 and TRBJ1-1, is DTGVSQNPRHKITKRGQNVTFRCDPISEHNRLYWYRQTLGQGPEFLTYFQNEAQLEKSRLLSDRFSAERPKGSFSTLEIQRTEQGDSAMYLCASSPQGEAFFGQGTRLTVV.

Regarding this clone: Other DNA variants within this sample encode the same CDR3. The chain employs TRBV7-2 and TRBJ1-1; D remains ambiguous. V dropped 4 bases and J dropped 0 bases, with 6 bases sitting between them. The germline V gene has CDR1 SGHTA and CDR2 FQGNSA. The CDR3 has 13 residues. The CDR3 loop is CASSSGMNTEAFF. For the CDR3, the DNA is TGTGCCAGCAGCTCGGGGATGAACACTGAAGCTTTCTTT.